This TCR beta chain was retrieved from a study of shared clonotypes between healthy human individuals. The V end was cut by 4 bases, the J end by 7 bases, with 14 bases between. Germline V lookup: CDR1 SGHTA, CDR2 FQGNSA. The length of the CDR3 is 13 residues. The table came from immunoSEQ multiplex PCR; TCRdb's copy has only in-frame clones and leaves some out. The sample carries about 470,000 clones, roughly 77% recorded once. This clone was recorded once. The source of this sequence is a woman aged 35 to 49 in good health. Some clones in this sample may be carry-over from other donors' samples. Material: PBMCs. The J gene is TRBJ2-7, the V gene TRBV7-2; D could derive from TRBD1 or TRBD2 (5 bases each). The CDR3 DNA reads as TGTGCCAGCAGCTCCAGTTGGGGGACGGAGCAGTACTTC. Its translation: CASSSSWGTEQYF.